The 21 T cell receptor beta chains given below trace back to one sample, sequenced in a study of T-cell memory formation after mild COVID-19. Using its own MiXCR run on the 5' RACE reads, TCRdb lists one record per CDR3 protein. Of 200,000 to 250,000 distinct CDR3 sequences listed, roughly a tenth are singletons. Sequenced material: PBMCs or a T cell subset sorted from them (not recorded which). These receptors all come from a man aged 18 to 35 who had mild COVID-19 (a few samples of this study predate the infection). Cell type and time point are not known.

The rearrangement links TRBV7-9 to TRBJ1-1; D perhaps matches TRBD1 (6 bases). Germline V gives CDR1 SEHNR, CDR2 FQNEAQ (reference sequence). Trimming pared 2 bases from V and 5 bases from J, leaving 18 bases between. There are 16 residues in the CDR3. The CDR3 is CASSLMDPGVGTEAFF. DNA of the CDR3: TGTGCCAGCAGCTTAATGGACCCAGGGGTAGGTACTGAAGCTTTCTTT.

The rearrangement joins TRBV7-3 to TRBJ1-2; TRBD1 matches 11 bases. The V and J ends lost 5 bases and 4 bases, in that order; junction bases with no gene match: 6. The CDR3 runs 15 residues. Germline V gene sequence: CDR1 SGHTA, CDR2 FQGTGA. The CDR3 DNA reads as TGTGCCAGCAGCCTCCAGGACAGGGGGCCCTATGGCTACACCTTC. Its translation: CASSLQDRGPYGYTF.

There are a few counts of this clonotype. V and J are TRBV9 and TRBJ2-7, with D perhaps TRBD1 (8 bases). The CDR3 runs to 14 residues. Germline lookup yields CDR1 SGDLS and CDR2 YYNGEE. Trimming took 2 bases from V and 7 from J, leaving 16 bases between them. The CDR3 sequence: CASSVGQGLKEQYF. The CDR3 nucleotides read TGTGCCAGCAGCGTCGGACAGGGACTAAAAGAGCAGTACTTC. Supplemented by reference TRBV9 and TRBJ2-7, the full variable domain reads DSGVTQTPKHLITATGQRVTLRCSPRSGDLSVYWYQQSLDQGLQFLIQYYNGEERAKGNILERFSAQQFPDLHSELNLSSLELGDSALYFCASSVGQGLKEQYFGPGTRLTVT.

The chain has TRBV18 and TRBJ1-3; D remains unclear. Germline CDR1 is KGHSH and CDR2 is LQKENI. Trimming took off 3 bases at V and 1 base at J, with 13 bases between the two ends. The length of the CDR3 is 16 residues. The CDR3 loop is CASSPSPGTSGNTIYF. CDR3 DNA: TGTGCCAGCTCACCTTCCCCGGGAACTTCTGGAAACACCATATATTTT. The full variable domain, its missing parts supplied by reference TRBV18 and TRBJ1-3, is NAGVMQNPRHLVRRRGQEARLRCSPMKGHSHVYWYRQLPEEGLKFMVYLQKENIIDESGMPKERFSAEFPKEGPSILRIQQVVRGDSAAYFCASSPSPGTSGNTIYFGEGSWLTVV.

In its sample, this clonotype was seen many times. This sequence joins TRBV20-1 and TRBJ1-5; no definite D call. The CDR3 loop spans 13 amino acids. V lost 0 bases, J lost 0 bases, and 3 bases lay in between. Germline assignment: CDR1 DFQATT and CDR2 SNEGSKA (reference sequence). For the CDR3, the DNA is TGCAGTGCTAGAGAAGATAGCAATCAGCCCCAGCATTTT. Translated: CSAREDSNQPQHF.

The sample holds a few counts of this clonotype. The chain uses TRBV5-1 and TRBJ2-5; 8 bases map to TRBD2. Unmatched junction bases numbered 2, after V lost 0 bases and J lost 1 base. Germline assignment: CDR1 SGHRS and CDR2 YFSETQ. This CDR3 comprises 15 residues. This CDR3 is CASSLDGGAQETQYF. The CDR3 region has the DNA TGCGCCAGCAGCTTGGACGGGGGGGCCCAAGAGACCCAGTACTTC.

The genes are TRBV7-2 and TRBJ2-3; TRBD2 aligns across 8 bases. The junction had 6 bases not matched to a gene; V was cut back by 3 bases and J by 1 base. The germline V gene has CDR1 SGHTA and CDR2 FQGNSA. The CDR3 contains 16 residues. The chain's CDR3 is CASSLLAGLGTDTQYF. The CDR3 coding sequence is TGTGCCAGCAGCTTGTTAGCGGGACTTGGCACAGATACGCAGTATTTT.

This chain joins TRBV11-1 and TRBJ1-6; 7 bases line up with TRBD1. V lost 4 bases to trimming and J lost 9 bases; unmatched junction nucleotides: 12. The CDR3 totals 16 residues. Per germline, CDR1 SGHAT and CDR2 FQDESV (reference sequence). This chain's CDR3 is CASSSTTGSYFSPLHF. CDR3 coding DNA: TGTGCCAGCAGCTCGACGACAGGGAGCTACTTTTCACCCCTCCACTTT.

This clonotype was picked up a small number of times. The rearrangement joins TRBV4-2 to TRBJ2-6; no definite D call. Trimming left V 1 base short and J 0 bases short, with 10 bases between. Germline-derived CDR1 and CDR2 are LGHNA and YNFKEQ. This CDR3 has 17 residues. The CDR3: CASSQGLFSSGANVLTF. The CDR3 coding sequence is TGTGCCAGCAGCCAAGGGTTATTTAGCTCTGGGGCCAACGTCCTGACTTTC.

The J gene is TRBJ2-1, the V gene TRBV24-1; D ambiguous. V was trimmed by 4 bases and J by 3 bases, leaving 6 bases between them. The germline V gene has CDR1 KGHDR and CDR2 SFDVKD. The CDR3 covers 13 residues. The CDR3 sequence is CATSDPYYNEQFF. The CDR3 region has the DNA TGTGCCACCAGTGACCCCTACTACAATGAGCAGTTCTTC.

The V call is TRBV4-3, the J call TRBJ2-4; 10 nucleotides agree with TRBD1. CDR1 LGHNA and CDR2 YSLEER come from the germline V gene. Unmatched junction bases numbered 6, after V lost 3 bases and J lost 7 bases. The CDR3 consists of 15 residues. CDR3 nucleotide sequence: TGCGCCAGCAGCCATTCCGGGACAGGGGCTAACATTCAGTACTTC. Residues: CASSHSGTGANIQYF.

This CDR3 reads CASSYSVLATETQYF. The DNA of the CDR3 is TGTGCCAGCAGTTACTCGGTGTTAGCGACGGAGACCCAGTACTTC. This chain joins TRBV6-5 and TRBJ2-5, with a weak D call TRBD2 (5 bases). Trimming removed 0 bases from V and 5 bases from J, with 13 bases in between. The germline V gene encodes CDR1 MNHEY and CDR2 SVGAGI. The CDR3 contains 15 residues.

This clonotype came up a few times. The gene calls are TRBV4-1 and TRBJ2-7, with 9 positions matching TRBD2. The CDR3 covers 15 residues. CDR1 is MGHRA and CDR2 is YSYEKL in the germline V gene. V dropped 5 bases and J dropped 2; count of bases not matched to a gene: 7. For the CDR3, the DNA is TGCGCCAGCAGCGCCAGACTAGCGGAGACCTACGAGCAGTACTTC. Its translation: CASSARLAETYEQYF.

V gene TRBV28 combines with J gene TRBJ2-7, with a tentative D call TRBD2 (6 bases). The CDR3 consists of 14 residues. Germline V gives CDR1 MDHEN, CDR2 SYDVKM. Deletions cut 7 bases from V and 4 bases from J, with 17 bases between. The CDR3 loop reads CASTSRGAGYEQYV. The CDR3 DNA reads TGTGCCAGCACCTCGCGAGGGGCGGGATACGAGCAGTACGTC.

This clonotype was counted only a few times. V usage is TRBV7-9 and J usage is TRBJ2-3, with D possibly matching TRBD2 (5 bases). V lost 3 bases, J lost 7 bases, and 17 bases lay in between. Germline V gene data show CDR1 as SEHNR and CDR2 as FQNEAQ (reference sequence). CDR3 length: 15 amino acids. CDR3 protein: CASSFRHGKLNTQYF. The CDR3 coding sequence is TGTGCCAGCAGCTTCAGACACGGGAAGTTGAATACGCAGTATTTT. Full variable domain (outside the CDR3, taken from reference TRBV7-9 and TRBJ2-3): DTGVSQNPRHKITKRGQNVTFRCDPISEHNRLYWYRQTLGQGPEFLTYFQNEAQLEKSRLLSDRFSAERPKGSFSTLEIQRTEQGDSAMYLCASSFRHGKLNTQYFGPGTRLTVL.

The J gene is TRBJ1-2, the V gene TRBV14; D may be TRBD1 (5 bases). Per germline, CDR1 SGHDN and CDR2 FVKESK. This CDR3 contains 16 residues. Trimming removed 0 bases from V and 4 bases from J, with 15 bases in between. CDR3 in amino acids: CASSQDTGRGRYGYTF. CDR3 nucleotide sequence: TGTGCCAGCAGCCAAGATACGGGGCGCGGCCGCTATGGCTACACCTTC.

This chain uses TRBV20-1 with TRBJ2-5, with a possible D match to TRBD1 (5 bases). Per the germline V gene, CDR1 is DFQATT and CDR2 is SNEGSKA (reference sequence). Trimming cost V 7 bases and J 4 bases, with 13 bases left between them. There are 12 residues in the CDR3. This chain's CDR3 is CSVGRRAETQYF. The CDR3 nucleotides are TGCAGTGTAGGGCGCAGGGCAGAGACCCAGTACTTC.

This clonotype was detected ten times or more. The chain uses TRBV20-1 and TRBJ1-1; D is perhaps TRBD1 (5 bases). The CDR3 consists of 14 residues. Germline loops: CDR1 DFQATT, CDR2 SNEGSKA (reference sequence). V gave up 6 bases and J gave up 2 bases, with 16 bases separating them. The chain's CDR3 is CSAMEAGPNTEAFF. In nucleotides, the CDR3 is TGCAGTGCCATGGAGGCAGGGCCTAACACTGAAGCTTTCTTT.

This clonotype was observed a handful of times. The gene calls are TRBV4-1 and TRBJ1-2; D uncertain. Germline-derived CDR1 and CDR2 are MGHRA and YSYEKL. This CDR3 is built from 16 residues. Trimming shortened V by 1 base and J by 5 bases, and 17 bases separated the two germline ends. CDR3 sequence: CASSQGYVGVDYGYTF. The DNA for the CDR3 is TGCGCCAGCAGCCAAGGATACGTCGGGGTAGATTATGGCTACACCTTC.

The chain carries TRBV9 and TRBJ2-2; 9 bases line up with TRBD1. V gave up 4 bases and J gave up 8 bases; unmatched junction bases: 15. Germline CDR1 and CDR2: SGDLS and YYNGEE. This CDR3 spans 17 amino acids. The CDR3 DNA sequence: TGTGCCAGCAGCCTCGGGTGGGGACAGGGATACTCGGGGGAGCTGTTTTTT. Its protein product is CASSLGWGQGYSGELFF.

This clonotype was counted only a few times. This sequence joins TRBV6-2 or TRBV6-3 and TRBJ2-7, with 9 bases that match TRBD2. The junction had 6 bases not matched to a gene; V was cut back by 6 bases and J by 0 bases. The CDR3 has 15 residues. CDR1 MNHEY and CDR2 SVGEGT come from the germline V gene. CDR3 protein: CASRPTSGHSYEQYF. Written as DNA, the CDR3 is TGTGCCAGCAGGCCCACTAGCGGGCACTCCTACGAGCAGTACTTC.